Sequencing of this T cell receptor (beta chain) was carried out in a study of cytomegalovirus exposure and HLA in healthy donors. Study-level background: Inside one of the first data releases sat some 85 million unique TCRs taken from HLA-typed donors. Study findings and constraints: Sequencing likely generated an artifact that appeared as a cluster of highly shared sequence variants. Within a later analysis, the majority of CMV-associated TCR beta chains appeared HLA-restricted.

In the PCR, 60 Vbeta and 13 Jbeta primers were used. TCRdb keeps only in-frame clones here, not all; method: immunoSEQ multiplex PCR. This table has about 160,000 clones, over 70% appearing once. This clone was seen a few times. Its antigen is currently unknown. Other DNA sequences in the same sample also yield this CDR3. Germline assignment: CDR1 SGHRS and CDR2 YFSETQ. With 2 bases clipped from V and 4 bases from J, the junction kept 5 bases outside the gene matches. The CDR3 has 14 residues. This chain connects TRBV5-1 to TRBJ1-1, with 7 bases identical to TRBD1. The sequenced sample consisted of PBMCs. This clonotype was sampled from a man aged 25 to 40 in good health and CMV-seronegative. The CDR3 coding sequence is TGCGCCAGCAGCTTAAGGGGGCCGGGCACTGAAGCTTTCTTT. Its protein product is CASSLRGPGTEAFF.